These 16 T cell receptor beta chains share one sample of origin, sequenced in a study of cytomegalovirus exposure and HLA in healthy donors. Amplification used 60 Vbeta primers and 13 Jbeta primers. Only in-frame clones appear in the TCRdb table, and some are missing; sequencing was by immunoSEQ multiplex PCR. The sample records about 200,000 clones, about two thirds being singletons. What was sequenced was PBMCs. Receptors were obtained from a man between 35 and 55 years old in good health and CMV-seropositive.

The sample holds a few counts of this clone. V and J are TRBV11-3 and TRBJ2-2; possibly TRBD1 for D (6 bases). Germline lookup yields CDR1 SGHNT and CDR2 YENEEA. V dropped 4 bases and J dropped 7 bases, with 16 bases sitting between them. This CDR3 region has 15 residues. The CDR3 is CASSSPGHRSGELFF. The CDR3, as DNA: TGTGCCAGCAGCTCGCCGGGACACCGGAGCGGGGAGCTGTTTTTT.

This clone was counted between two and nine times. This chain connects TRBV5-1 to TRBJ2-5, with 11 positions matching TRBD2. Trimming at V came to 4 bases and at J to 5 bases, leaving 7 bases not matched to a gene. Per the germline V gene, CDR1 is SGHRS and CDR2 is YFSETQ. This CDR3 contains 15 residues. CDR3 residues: CASSVLAGVRETQYF. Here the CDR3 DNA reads TGCGCCAGCAGCGTACTAGCGGGGGTAAGGGAGACCCAGTACTTC.

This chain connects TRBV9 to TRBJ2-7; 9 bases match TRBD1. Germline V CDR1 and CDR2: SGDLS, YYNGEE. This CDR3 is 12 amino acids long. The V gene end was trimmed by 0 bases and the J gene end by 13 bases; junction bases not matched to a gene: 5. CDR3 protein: CASSVGGQGLYF. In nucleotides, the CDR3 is TGTGCCAGCAGCGTAGGGGGACAGGGACTATACTTC.

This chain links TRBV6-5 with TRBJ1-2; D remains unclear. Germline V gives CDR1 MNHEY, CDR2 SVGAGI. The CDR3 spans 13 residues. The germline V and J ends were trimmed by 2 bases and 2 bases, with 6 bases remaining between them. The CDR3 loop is CASSYAGNYGYTF. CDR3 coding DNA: TGTGCCAGCAGTTACGCGGGAAACTATGGCTACACCTTC.

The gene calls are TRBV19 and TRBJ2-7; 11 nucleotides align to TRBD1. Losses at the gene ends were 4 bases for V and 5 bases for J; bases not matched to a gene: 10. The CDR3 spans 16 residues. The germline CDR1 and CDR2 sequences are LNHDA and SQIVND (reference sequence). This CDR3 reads CASSSRDRGTRDEQYF. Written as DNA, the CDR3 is TGTGCCAGTAGTAGTCGGGACAGGGGGACTCGGGACGAGCAGTACTTC.

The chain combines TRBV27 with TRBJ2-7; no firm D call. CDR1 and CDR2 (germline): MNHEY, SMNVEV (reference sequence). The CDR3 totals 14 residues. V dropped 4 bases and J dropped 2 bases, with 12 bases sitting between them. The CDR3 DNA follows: TGTGCCAGCAGTTGGGCCTCGACCGCCTACGAGCAGTACTTC. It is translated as CASSWASTAYEQYF.

The CDR3 sequence is CASRTTGRGNSPLHF. The DNA for the CDR3 is TGTGCCAGTAGGACCACGGGACGGGGGAATTCACCCCTCCACTTT. This sequence joins TRBV19 and TRBJ1-6; maybe TRBD1 (5 bases). V was trimmed by 6 bases and J by 7 bases, leaving 16 bases between them. Germline V gene lookup returns CDR1 LNHDA and CDR2 SQIVND (reference sequence). CDR3 length equals 15 residues.

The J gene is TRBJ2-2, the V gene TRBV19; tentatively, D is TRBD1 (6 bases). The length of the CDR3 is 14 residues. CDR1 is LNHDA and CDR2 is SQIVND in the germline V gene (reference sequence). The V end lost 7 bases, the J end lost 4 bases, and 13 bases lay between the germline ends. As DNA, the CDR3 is TGTGCCAGTAAAGCAGGGGACACCACCGGGGAGCTGTTTTTT. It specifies CASKAGDTTGELFF.

CDR3 protein: CASSEADSGLAGGNTDTQYF. The CDR3 DNA reads as TGTGCCAGCAGTGAAGCGGACTCTGGACTAGCGGGGGGAAACACAGATACGCAGTATTTT. This chain joins TRBV6-1 and TRBJ2-3; TRBD2 aligns across 14 bases. V lost 0 bases, J lost 2 bases, and 10 bases stayed unmatched. From germline, CDR1 is MNHNS and CDR2 SASEGT. This CDR3 has 20 residues.

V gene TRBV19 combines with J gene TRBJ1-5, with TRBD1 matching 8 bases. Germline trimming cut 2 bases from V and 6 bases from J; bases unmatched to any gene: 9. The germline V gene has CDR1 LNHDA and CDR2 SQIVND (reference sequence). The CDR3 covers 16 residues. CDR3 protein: CASSIIDRGRGQPQHF. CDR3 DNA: TGTGCCAGTAGTATAATAGACAGGGGCCGGGGTCAGCCCCAGCATTTT.

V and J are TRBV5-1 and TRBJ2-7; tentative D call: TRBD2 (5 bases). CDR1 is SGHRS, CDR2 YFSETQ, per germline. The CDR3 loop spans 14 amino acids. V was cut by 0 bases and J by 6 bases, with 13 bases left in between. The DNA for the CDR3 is TGCGCCAGCAGCTTGGACGATCCGGGGTCCGAGCAGTACTTC. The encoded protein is CASSLDDPGSEQYF.

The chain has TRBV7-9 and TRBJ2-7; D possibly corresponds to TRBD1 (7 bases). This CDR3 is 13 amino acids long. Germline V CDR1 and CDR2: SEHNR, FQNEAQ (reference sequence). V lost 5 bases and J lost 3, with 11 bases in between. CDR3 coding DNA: TGTGCCAGCAGCCCCCAGGGGGGCTACGAGCAGTACTTC. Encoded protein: CASSPQGGYEQYF.

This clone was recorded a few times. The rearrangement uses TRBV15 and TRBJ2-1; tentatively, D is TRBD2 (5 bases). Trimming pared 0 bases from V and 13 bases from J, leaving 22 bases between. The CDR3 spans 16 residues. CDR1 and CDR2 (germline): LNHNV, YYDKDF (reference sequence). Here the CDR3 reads CATSRDRQTIFLGQFF. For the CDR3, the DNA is TGTGCCACCAGCAGAGACAGGCAGACTATATTTCTAGGACAGTTCTTC.

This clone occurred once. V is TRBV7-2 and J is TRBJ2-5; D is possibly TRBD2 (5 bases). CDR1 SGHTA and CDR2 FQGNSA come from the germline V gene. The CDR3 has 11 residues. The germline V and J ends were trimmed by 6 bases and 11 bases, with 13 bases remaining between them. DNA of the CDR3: TGTGCCAGCAGAGAGTCGAGGGAGCAGTACTTC. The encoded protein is CASRESREQYF.

CDR3 sequence: CASSQGAEAFF. The CDR3 bases are TGTGCCAGCAGTCAGGGTGCTGAAGCTTTCTTT. The chain links TRBV25-1 to TRBJ1-1, with D perhaps matching TRBD1 (5 bases). Deletions cut 5 bases from V and 6 bases from J, with 7 bases between. Germline V CDR1 and CDR2: MGHDK, SYGVNS. CDR3 length: 11 residues.

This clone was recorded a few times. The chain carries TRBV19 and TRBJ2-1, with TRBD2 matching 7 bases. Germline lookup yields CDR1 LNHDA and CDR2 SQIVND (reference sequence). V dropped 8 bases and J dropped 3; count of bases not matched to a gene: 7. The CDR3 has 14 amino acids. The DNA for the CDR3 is TGTGCCAGTTCGGGACTATTCAACTACAATGAGCAGTTCTTC. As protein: CASSGLFNYNEQFF.